This is a list of T cell receptor beta chains from one sample in a study of T cells in Graves' hyperthyroidism and ophthalmopathy. TCRdb used MiXCR to reprocess the multiplex PCR reads, holding one entry per CDR3 protein. The repertoire holds about 400,000 distinct CDR3 sequences, around 14% seen once, with 25% to 35% in the top ten. Specimen: blood. These receptors were taken from a woman between 18 and 30 years old with Graves' hyperthyroidism that later progressed to Graves' ophthalmopathy. Each CDR3 is given with its conserved first and last residue. Size is stated for part of the rows, as once, few or many counts, or as a class when the clone is expanded.

j_call: TRBJ2-5
v_call: TRBV5-1
clone_size: few
cdr3_aa: CASSLGRTKETQYF

j_call: TRBJ1-2
v_call: TRBV3-1
clone_size: few
cdr3_aa: CASSQGTGPNYGYTF

j_call: TRBJ2-3
v_call: TRBV29-1
clone_size: many
cdr3_aa: CSVLSGRSTDTQYF

j_call: TRBJ1-2
v_call: TRBV28
clone_size: many
cdr3_aa: CASSPQPGSGTF

j_call: TRBJ1-4
v_call: TRBV2
clone_size: few
cdr3_aa: CASSEFGASNEKLFF

j_call: TRBJ1-2
v_call: TRBV28
clone_size: -
cdr3_aa: CASSRLGDDYGYTF

j_call: TRBJ2-5
v_call: TRBV4-1
clone_size: few
cdr3_aa: CASSQEGSLTAETQYF

j_call: TRBJ2-3
v_call: TRBV28
clone_size: many
cdr3_aa: CASTTPSGSTDTQYF

j_call: TRBJ1-1
v_call: TRBV20-1
clone_size: -
cdr3_aa: CSASTGDTEAFF

j_call: TRBJ2-1
v_call: TRBV11-2
clone_size: many
cdr3_aa: CASTLSSSGIYNEQFF

j_call: TRBJ1-5
v_call: TRBV6-2/TRBV6-3
clone_size: many
cdr3_aa: CASSPRSVNQPQHF

j_call: TRBJ2-7
v_call: TRBV30
clone_size: many
cdr3_aa: CATASGASSEQYF

j_call: TRBJ2-3
v_call: TRBV6-1
clone_size: few
cdr3_aa: CASEASRGDTDTQYF

j_call: TRBJ2-7
v_call: TRBV20-1
clone_size: many
cdr3_aa: CSASGGLAGRYEQYF

j_call: TRBJ1-4
v_call: TRBV3-1
clone_size: many
cdr3_aa: CASSHRQTVREKLFF

j_call: TRBJ2-1
v_call: TRBV12-3/TRBV12-4
clone_size: -
cdr3_aa: CASTPTSGHPEQFF

j_call: TRBJ2-1
v_call: TRBV6-1
clone_size: -
cdr3_aa: CASGGGEGGYNEQFF

j_call: TRBJ1-5
v_call: TRBV19
clone_size: -
cdr3_aa: CASNTSGGRANQPQHF

j_call: TRBJ1-1
v_call: TRBV6-2/TRBV6-3
clone_size: many
cdr3_aa: CASSYSTGRGPNTEAFF

j_call: TRBJ2-1
v_call: TRBV9
clone_size: -
cdr3_aa: CASSVGLAGVEQFF

j_call: TRBJ2-7
v_call: TRBV10-3
clone_size: many
cdr3_aa: CAISESLAGDYEQYF

j_call: TRBJ2-7
v_call: TRBV28
clone_size: many
cdr3_aa: CASSFSWREGYEQYF

j_call: TRBJ2-7
v_call: TRBV20-1
clone_size: many
cdr3_aa: CSARGRYEQYF

j_call: TRBJ2-3
v_call: TRBV9
clone_size: few
cdr3_aa: CASSLNPRDRSSTDTQYF

j_call: TRBJ2-3
v_call: TRBV20-1
clone_size: many
cdr3_aa: CSARRLAGGGVKDTQYF

j_call: TRBJ2-2
v_call: TRBV6-1
clone_size: -
cdr3_aa: CASCSGTSGTSRELFF

j_call: TRBJ2-7
v_call: TRBV4-1
clone_size: many
cdr3_aa: CASSQDWTAFFYEQYF

j_call: TRBJ2-1
v_call: TRBV20-1
clone_size: few
cdr3_aa: CSARDARSSSYNEQFF

j_call: TRBJ2-2
v_call: TRBV4-1
clone_size: few
cdr3_aa: CASSHSLRRAGELFF

j_call: TRBJ1-5
v_call: TRBV7-8
clone_size: many
cdr3_aa: CASSFDDNRRYSNQPQHF

j_call: TRBJ2-5
v_call: TRBV4-2
clone_size: many
cdr3_aa: CASSQGVQETQYF